Below are 17 T cell receptor beta chains sequenced from a single sample in a study of T cell repertoires in cytomegalovirus infection. TCRdb analysed the reads with MiXCR anew, one entry per CDR3 protein. The sample holds about 330,000 distinct CDR3 sequences, about 32% seen once. Their specific antigens are unknown. The starting material was cultured PBMCs, obtained from culture after CMV antigen stimulation. These TCRs come from a human donor in good health (CMV status not recorded). Some clones in this sample may be carry-over from other donors' samples.

The chain couples TRBV6-6 to TRBJ1-5; D gene ambiguous. The V gene's germline CDR1 is MNHNY and CDR2 SVGAGI (reference sequence). The CDR3 loop spans 13 amino acids. V lost 7 bases, J lost 4 bases, and 11 bases lay in between. CDR3 bases: TGTGCCAGCACCGATATAAGGAATCAGCCCCAGCATTTT. It codes for CASTDIRNQPQHF.

The chain couples TRBV7-2 to TRBJ2-7; D is undetermined. The CDR3 totals 16 residues. Germline-derived CDR1 and CDR2 are SGHTA and FQGNSA. Between the trimmed V and J ends, which lost 1 base and 0 bases, there was a span of 13 bases. CDR3 DNA sequence: TGTGCCAGCAGCTTAGTAGGTCCCAAACTCTCCTACGAGCAGTACTTC. The encoded protein is CASSLVGPKLSYEQYF.

The V gene is TRBV19, the J gene TRBJ2-5; D might be TRBD1 or TRBD2, each matching 5 bases. The V gene's germline CDR1 is LNHDA and CDR2 SQIVND (reference sequence). The CDR3 runs to 13 residues. Trimming pared 6 bases from V and 3 bases from J, leaving 11 bases between. CDR3 DNA sequence: TGTGCCAGTAGAACGGGGACGGAAGAGACCCAGTACTTC. This sequence encodes CASRTGTEETQYF.

This clonotype came up once. The chain recombines TRBV11-2 with TRBJ2-7; D is uncertain. The CDR3 runs 14 residues. V dropped 0 bases and J dropped 3 bases, with 9 bases sitting between them. From germline, CDR1 is SGHAT and CDR2 FQNNGV. The CDR3 loop is CASSLDGTIYEQYV. As DNA, the CDR3 is TGTGCCAGCAGCTTAGATGGAACTATCTACGAGCAGTACGTC.

This clonotype was recorded a few times. V usage is TRBV28 and J usage is TRBJ2-4; D ambiguous. Germline V gene sequence: CDR1 MDHEN, CDR2 SYDVKM. The V end lost 6 bases, the J end lost 0 bases, and 9 bases lay between the germline ends. The CDR3 loop spans 14 amino acids. The CDR3 loop is CASRLPLAKNIQYF. In nucleotides, the CDR3 is TGTGCCAGCAGGCTTCCACTAGCCAAAAACATTCAGTACTTC.

The chain carries TRBV6-1 and TRBJ2-3; the match to TRBD2 covers 11 bases. The CDR3 loop spans 16 amino acids. CDR1 and CDR2 (germline): MNHNS, SASEGT. J gave up 2 bases and V 4 bases, and 5 bases lay outside the gene matches. CDR3 nucleotide sequence: TGTGCCAGCAGTGTTAGTAGCGGGAGGGCCACAGATACGCAGTATTTT. Protein sequence: CASSVSSGRATDTQYF.

Ten or more counts support this clonotype. The chain couples TRBV7-2 to TRBJ2-1; 8 bases are shared with TRBD2. Germline lookup yields CDR1 SGHTA and CDR2 FQGNSA. Losses at the gene ends were 2 bases for V and 11 bases for J; bases not matched to a gene: 8. The length of the CDR3 is 14 residues. CDR3 residues: CASSLSFQREKQFF. Written as DNA, the CDR3 is TGTGCCAGCAGCTTATCGTTCCAGCGGGAGAAGCAGTTCTTC.

CDR3 DNA sequence: TGTGCCAGCTTAGGTTGGAACCAAGAGACCCAGTACTTC. It is translated as CASLGWNQETQYF. The rearrangement links TRBV12-3 or TRBV12-4 to TRBJ2-5; no definite D call. Trimming cost V 8 bases and J 0 bases, with 10 bases left between them. The CDR3 is made up of 13 amino acids.

V is TRBV5-1 and J is TRBJ2-1; D might be TRBD2 (6 bases). This CDR3 is 17 amino acids long. Germline CDR1 is SGHRS and CDR2 is YFSETQ. The V and J ends lost 0 bases and 5 bases respectively, with 18 bases between them. The CDR3 region has the DNA TGCGCCAGCAGCTTGGGCCTAGCGACGGGCCCGAACAATGAGCAGTTCTTC. Its protein is CASSLGLATGPNNEQFF.

The chain recombines TRBV28 with TRBJ1-2; the D is unclear. Trimming pared 8 bases from V and 7 bases from J, leaving 14 bases between. Per the germline V gene, CDR1 is MDHEN and CDR2 is SYDVKM. The CDR3 totals 12 residues. The CDR3 coding sequence is TGTGCCAGCGGTACCGGAACAGTTGGCTACACCTTC. Amino acids: CASGTGTVGYTF.

This clonotype was observed a handful of times. This rearrangement joins TRBV7-2 to TRBJ1-5, with D unclear. The V gene's germline CDR1 is SGHTA and CDR2 FQGNSA. This CDR3 is 14 amino acids long. V was pared by 5 bases and J by 7 bases, with 15 bases between. DNA of the CDR3: TGTGCCAGCAGCCCCGGCACCCCCGTGCAGCCCCAGCATTTT. Its protein product is CASSPGTPVQPQHF.

At least ten counts were recorded for this clonotype. The chain links TRBV20-1 to TRBJ2-7, with D possibly being TRBD1 (6 bases). This CDR3 region has 14 residues. Germline-derived CDR1 and CDR2 are DFQATT and SNEGSKA (reference sequence). Trimming took 1 base from V and 4 from J, leaving 14 bases between them. CDR3 loop: CSARGGQAPYEQYF. CDR3 coding DNA: TGCAGTGCTAGAGGGGGGCAGGCCCCTTACGAGCAGTACTTC.

The sample holds one count of this clonotype. The V gene is TRBV20-1, the J gene TRBJ1-2; the D gene is possibly TRBD1 (5 bases). V dropped 6 bases and J dropped 4 bases, with 15 bases sitting between them. Germline V gene data show CDR1 as DFQATT and CDR2 as SNEGSKA (reference sequence). CDR3 length equals 13 residues. CDR3 nucleotides: TGCAGTGCCGGGGGTCTCTCCCCCTATGGCTACACCTTC. Its translation is CSAGGLSPYGYTF.

The chain combines TRBV28 with TRBJ2-5; 10 bases are a match to TRBD2. This CDR3 spans 16 amino acids. With V trimmed by 2 bases and J by 5 bases, 8 bases remained unmatched. Germline V gives CDR1 MDHEN, CDR2 SYDVKM. CDR3 loop: CASSLGAGGPVETQYF. CDR3 nucleotides: TGTGCCAGCAGTTTAGGAGCGGGAGGGCCGGTTGAGACCCAGTACTTC.

The chain recombines TRBV15 with TRBJ2-2; D gene unclear. The CDR3 sequence is 16 residues long. V lost 5 bases and J 6 bases, leaving 19 bases between the germline ends. From germline, CDR1 is LNHNV and CDR2 YYDKDF (reference sequence). Here the CDR3 DNA reads TGTGCCACCAGCGACGTTAAGGCGTCTGGCTCCGGGGAGCTGTTTTTT. As protein: CATSDVKASGSGELFF.

The V and J genes are TRBV7-9 and TRBJ1-2; D is uncertain. The CDR3 spans 16 residues. V lost 3 bases and J lost 5, with 19 bases in between. Germline CDR1 SEHNR, CDR2 FQNEAQ (reference sequence). DNA for the CDR3: TGTGCCAGCAGCTTCGGAGGCGGCGGGGATTTTTATGGCTACACCTTC. Its protein product is CASSFGGGGDFYGYTF.

This clonotype was counted ten times or more. The rearrangement uses TRBV7-2 and TRBJ2-2, with D unresolved. CDR3 length: 14 residues. V lost 2 bases to trimming and J lost 6 bases, with 10 bases between them. The germline V gene has CDR1 SGHTA and CDR2 FQGNSA. CDR3 DNA sequence: TGTGCCAGCAGCTTAACTGGTTTGGCCGGGGAGCTGTTTTTT. This sequence encodes CASSLTGLAGELFF.